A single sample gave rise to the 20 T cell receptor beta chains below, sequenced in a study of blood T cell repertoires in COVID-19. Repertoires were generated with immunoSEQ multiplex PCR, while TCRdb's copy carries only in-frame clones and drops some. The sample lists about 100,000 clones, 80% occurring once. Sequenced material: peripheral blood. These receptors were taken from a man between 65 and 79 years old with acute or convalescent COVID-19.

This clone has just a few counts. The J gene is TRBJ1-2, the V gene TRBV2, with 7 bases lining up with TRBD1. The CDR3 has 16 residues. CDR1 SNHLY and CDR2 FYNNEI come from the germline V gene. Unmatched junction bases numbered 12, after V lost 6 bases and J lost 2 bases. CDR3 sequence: CASRVWEPGQNYGYTF. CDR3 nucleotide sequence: TGTGCCAGCAGGGTTTGGGAACCGGGACAGAACTATGGCTACACCTTC.

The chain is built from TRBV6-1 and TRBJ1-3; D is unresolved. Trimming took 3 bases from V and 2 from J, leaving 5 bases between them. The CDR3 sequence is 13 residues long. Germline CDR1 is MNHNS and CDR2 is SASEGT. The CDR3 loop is CASSELTGNTIYF. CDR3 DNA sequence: TGTGCCAGCAGTGAGTTAACTGGAAACACCATATATTTT.

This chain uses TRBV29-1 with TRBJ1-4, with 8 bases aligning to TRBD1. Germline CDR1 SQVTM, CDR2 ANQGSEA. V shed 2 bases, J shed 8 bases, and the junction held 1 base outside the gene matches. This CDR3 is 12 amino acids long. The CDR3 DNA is TGCAGCGTTGAACAGGGGGCCGAAAAACTGTTTTTT. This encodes CSVEQGAEKLFF. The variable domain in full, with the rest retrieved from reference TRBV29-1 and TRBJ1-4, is SAVISQKPSRDICQRGTSLTIQCQVDSQVTMMFWYRQQPGQSLTLIATANQGSEATYESGFVIDKFPISRPNLTFSTLTVSNMSPEDSSIYLCSVEQGAEKLFFGSGTQLSVL.

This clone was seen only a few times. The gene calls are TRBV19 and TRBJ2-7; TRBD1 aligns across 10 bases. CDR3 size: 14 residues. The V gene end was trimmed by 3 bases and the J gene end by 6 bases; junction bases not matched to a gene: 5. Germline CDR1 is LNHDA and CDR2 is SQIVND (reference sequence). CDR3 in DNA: TGTGCCAGTAGTATCGACAGGGGGCTTCGCGAGCAGTACTTC. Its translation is CASSIDRGLREQYF.

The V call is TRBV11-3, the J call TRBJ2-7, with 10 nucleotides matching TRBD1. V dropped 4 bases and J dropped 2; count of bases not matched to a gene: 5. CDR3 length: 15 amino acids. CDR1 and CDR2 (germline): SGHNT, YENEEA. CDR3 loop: CASSSTGGAAYEQYF. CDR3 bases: TGTGCCAGCAGCTCGACAGGGGGCGCCGCCTACGAGCAGTACTTC.

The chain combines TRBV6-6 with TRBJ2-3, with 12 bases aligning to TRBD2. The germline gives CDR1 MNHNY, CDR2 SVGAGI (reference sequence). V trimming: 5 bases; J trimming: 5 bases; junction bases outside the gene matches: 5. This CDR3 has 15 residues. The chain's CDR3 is CASSDPSGGVDTQYF. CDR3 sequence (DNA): TGTGCCAGCAGTGACCCTAGCGGGGGGGTAGATACGCAGTATTTT.

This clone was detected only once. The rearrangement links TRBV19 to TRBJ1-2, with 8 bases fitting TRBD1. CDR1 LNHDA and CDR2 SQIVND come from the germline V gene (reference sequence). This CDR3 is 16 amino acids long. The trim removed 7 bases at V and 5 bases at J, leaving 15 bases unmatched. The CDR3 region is CASTNQRQGTLYGYTF. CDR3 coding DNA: TGTGCCAGTACCAATCAGAGACAGGGGACGTTATATGGCTACACCTTC.

The CDR3 region is CATNDGRGSNEQFF. The CDR3 DNA follows: TGTGCCACCAACGACGGGAGAGGTTCCAATGAGCAGTTCTTC. The rearrangement links TRBV24-1 to TRBJ2-1; tentatively, D is TRBD2 (6 bases). Germline V gene data show CDR1 as KGHDR and CDR2 as SFDVKD. With 8 bases removed from V and 6 bases from J, the gap between germline ends came to 16 bases. The CDR3 covers 14 residues.

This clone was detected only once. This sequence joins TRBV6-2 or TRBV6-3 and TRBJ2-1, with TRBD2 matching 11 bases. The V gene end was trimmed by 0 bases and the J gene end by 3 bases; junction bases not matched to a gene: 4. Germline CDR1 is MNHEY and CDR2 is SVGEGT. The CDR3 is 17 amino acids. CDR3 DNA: TGTGCCAGCAGTTACTCCATAGCGGGGGGGAACTACAATGAGCAGTTCTTC. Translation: CASSYSIAGGNYNEQFF.

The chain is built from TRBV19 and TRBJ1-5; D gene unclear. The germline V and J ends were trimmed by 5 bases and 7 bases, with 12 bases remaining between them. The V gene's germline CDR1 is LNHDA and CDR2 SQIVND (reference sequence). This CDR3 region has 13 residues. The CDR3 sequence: CASSETLAQPQHF. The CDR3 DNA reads TGTGCCAGTAGTGAAACCTTGGCCCAGCCCCAGCATTTT.

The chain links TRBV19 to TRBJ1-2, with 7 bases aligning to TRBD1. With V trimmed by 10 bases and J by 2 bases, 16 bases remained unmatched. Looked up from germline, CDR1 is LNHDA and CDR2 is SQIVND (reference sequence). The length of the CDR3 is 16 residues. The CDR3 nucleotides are TGTGCCACGGACACAGGGGCAGCTTGGGCCAACTATGGCTACACCTTC. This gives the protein CATDTGAAWANYGYTF.

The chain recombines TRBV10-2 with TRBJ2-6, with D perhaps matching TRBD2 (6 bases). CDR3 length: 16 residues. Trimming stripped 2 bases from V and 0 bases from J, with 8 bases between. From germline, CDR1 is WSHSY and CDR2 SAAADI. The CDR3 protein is CASSERRGSGANVLTF. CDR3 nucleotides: TGCGCCAGCAGTGAGCGGAGGGGCTCTGGGGCCAACGTCCTGACTTTC.

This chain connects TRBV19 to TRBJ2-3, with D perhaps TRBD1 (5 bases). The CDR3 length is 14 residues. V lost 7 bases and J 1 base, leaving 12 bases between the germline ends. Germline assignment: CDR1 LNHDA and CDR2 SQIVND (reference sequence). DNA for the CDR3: TGTGCCAGTAAAAAAATGACAGGCACAGATACGCAGTATTTT. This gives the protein CASKKMTGTDTQYF.

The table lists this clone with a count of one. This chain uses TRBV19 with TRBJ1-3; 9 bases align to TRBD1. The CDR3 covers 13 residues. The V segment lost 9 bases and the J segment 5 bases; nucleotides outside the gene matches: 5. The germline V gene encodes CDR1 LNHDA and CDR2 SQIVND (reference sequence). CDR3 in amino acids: CASQGQGRNTIYF. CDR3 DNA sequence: TGTGCCAGCCAGGGACAGGGAAGAAACACCATATATTTT.

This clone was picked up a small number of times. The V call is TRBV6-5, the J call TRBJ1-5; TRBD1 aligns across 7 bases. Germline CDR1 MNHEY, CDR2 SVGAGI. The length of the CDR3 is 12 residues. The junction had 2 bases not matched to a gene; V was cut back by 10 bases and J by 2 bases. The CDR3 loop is CATDRGNQPQHF. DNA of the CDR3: TGTGCCACCGACAGGGGCAATCAGCCCCAGCATTTT.

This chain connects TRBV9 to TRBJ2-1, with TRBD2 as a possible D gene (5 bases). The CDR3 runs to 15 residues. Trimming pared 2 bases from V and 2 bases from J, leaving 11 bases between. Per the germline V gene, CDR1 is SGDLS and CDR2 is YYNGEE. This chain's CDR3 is CASSVSTGTYNEQFF. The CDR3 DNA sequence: TGTGCCAGCAGCGTGTCCACCGGGACCTACAATGAGCAGTTCTTC.

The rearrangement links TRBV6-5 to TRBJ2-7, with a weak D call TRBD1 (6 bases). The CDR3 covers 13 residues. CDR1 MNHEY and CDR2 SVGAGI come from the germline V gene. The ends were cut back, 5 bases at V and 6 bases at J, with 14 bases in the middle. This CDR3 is CASSLPGQTEQYF. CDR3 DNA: TGTGCCAGCAGTCTTCCCGGACAGACCGAGCAGTACTTC.

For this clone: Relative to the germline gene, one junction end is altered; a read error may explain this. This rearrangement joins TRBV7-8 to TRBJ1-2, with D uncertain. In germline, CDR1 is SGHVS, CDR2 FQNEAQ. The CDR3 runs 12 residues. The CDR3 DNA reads TGCGCCAGCAGCTCGGGAGACTATGGCTACACCTTC. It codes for CASSSGDYGYTF.

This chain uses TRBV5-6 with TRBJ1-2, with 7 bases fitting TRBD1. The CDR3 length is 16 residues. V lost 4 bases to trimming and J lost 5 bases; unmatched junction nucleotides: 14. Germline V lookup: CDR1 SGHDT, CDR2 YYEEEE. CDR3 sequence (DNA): TGTGCCAGCAGCCTACAAGACAGGGACAGAATTTATGGCTACACCTTC. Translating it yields CASSLQDRDRIYGYTF.

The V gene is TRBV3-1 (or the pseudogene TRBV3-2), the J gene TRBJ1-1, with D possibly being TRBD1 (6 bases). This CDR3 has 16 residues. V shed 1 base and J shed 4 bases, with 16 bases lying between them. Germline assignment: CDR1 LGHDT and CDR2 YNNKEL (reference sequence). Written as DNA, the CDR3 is TGTGCCAGCAGCCAAGTTTCGGGGGGCTTCGGCACTGAAGCTTTCTTT. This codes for CASSQVSGGFGTEAFF.